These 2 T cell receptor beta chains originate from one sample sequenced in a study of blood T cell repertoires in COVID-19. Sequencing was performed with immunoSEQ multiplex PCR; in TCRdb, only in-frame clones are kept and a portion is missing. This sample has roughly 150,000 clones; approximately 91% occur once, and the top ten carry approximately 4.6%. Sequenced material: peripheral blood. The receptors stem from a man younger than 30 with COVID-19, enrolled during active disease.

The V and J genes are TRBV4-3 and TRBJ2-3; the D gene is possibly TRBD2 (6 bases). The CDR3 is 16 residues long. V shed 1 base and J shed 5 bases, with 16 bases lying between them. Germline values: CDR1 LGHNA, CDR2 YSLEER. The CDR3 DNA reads TGCGCCAGCAGCCAAGGCACACGACTAGTTCGAGATACGCAGTATTTT. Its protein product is CASSQGTRLVRDTQYF.

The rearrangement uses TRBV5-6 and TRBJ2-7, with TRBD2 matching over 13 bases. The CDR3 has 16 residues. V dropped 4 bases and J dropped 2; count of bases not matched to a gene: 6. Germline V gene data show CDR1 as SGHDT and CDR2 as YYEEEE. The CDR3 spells CASSGGLAGRTYEQYF. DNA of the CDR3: TGTGCCAGCAGCGGGGGACTAGCGGGGCGAACCTACGAGCAGTACTTC.